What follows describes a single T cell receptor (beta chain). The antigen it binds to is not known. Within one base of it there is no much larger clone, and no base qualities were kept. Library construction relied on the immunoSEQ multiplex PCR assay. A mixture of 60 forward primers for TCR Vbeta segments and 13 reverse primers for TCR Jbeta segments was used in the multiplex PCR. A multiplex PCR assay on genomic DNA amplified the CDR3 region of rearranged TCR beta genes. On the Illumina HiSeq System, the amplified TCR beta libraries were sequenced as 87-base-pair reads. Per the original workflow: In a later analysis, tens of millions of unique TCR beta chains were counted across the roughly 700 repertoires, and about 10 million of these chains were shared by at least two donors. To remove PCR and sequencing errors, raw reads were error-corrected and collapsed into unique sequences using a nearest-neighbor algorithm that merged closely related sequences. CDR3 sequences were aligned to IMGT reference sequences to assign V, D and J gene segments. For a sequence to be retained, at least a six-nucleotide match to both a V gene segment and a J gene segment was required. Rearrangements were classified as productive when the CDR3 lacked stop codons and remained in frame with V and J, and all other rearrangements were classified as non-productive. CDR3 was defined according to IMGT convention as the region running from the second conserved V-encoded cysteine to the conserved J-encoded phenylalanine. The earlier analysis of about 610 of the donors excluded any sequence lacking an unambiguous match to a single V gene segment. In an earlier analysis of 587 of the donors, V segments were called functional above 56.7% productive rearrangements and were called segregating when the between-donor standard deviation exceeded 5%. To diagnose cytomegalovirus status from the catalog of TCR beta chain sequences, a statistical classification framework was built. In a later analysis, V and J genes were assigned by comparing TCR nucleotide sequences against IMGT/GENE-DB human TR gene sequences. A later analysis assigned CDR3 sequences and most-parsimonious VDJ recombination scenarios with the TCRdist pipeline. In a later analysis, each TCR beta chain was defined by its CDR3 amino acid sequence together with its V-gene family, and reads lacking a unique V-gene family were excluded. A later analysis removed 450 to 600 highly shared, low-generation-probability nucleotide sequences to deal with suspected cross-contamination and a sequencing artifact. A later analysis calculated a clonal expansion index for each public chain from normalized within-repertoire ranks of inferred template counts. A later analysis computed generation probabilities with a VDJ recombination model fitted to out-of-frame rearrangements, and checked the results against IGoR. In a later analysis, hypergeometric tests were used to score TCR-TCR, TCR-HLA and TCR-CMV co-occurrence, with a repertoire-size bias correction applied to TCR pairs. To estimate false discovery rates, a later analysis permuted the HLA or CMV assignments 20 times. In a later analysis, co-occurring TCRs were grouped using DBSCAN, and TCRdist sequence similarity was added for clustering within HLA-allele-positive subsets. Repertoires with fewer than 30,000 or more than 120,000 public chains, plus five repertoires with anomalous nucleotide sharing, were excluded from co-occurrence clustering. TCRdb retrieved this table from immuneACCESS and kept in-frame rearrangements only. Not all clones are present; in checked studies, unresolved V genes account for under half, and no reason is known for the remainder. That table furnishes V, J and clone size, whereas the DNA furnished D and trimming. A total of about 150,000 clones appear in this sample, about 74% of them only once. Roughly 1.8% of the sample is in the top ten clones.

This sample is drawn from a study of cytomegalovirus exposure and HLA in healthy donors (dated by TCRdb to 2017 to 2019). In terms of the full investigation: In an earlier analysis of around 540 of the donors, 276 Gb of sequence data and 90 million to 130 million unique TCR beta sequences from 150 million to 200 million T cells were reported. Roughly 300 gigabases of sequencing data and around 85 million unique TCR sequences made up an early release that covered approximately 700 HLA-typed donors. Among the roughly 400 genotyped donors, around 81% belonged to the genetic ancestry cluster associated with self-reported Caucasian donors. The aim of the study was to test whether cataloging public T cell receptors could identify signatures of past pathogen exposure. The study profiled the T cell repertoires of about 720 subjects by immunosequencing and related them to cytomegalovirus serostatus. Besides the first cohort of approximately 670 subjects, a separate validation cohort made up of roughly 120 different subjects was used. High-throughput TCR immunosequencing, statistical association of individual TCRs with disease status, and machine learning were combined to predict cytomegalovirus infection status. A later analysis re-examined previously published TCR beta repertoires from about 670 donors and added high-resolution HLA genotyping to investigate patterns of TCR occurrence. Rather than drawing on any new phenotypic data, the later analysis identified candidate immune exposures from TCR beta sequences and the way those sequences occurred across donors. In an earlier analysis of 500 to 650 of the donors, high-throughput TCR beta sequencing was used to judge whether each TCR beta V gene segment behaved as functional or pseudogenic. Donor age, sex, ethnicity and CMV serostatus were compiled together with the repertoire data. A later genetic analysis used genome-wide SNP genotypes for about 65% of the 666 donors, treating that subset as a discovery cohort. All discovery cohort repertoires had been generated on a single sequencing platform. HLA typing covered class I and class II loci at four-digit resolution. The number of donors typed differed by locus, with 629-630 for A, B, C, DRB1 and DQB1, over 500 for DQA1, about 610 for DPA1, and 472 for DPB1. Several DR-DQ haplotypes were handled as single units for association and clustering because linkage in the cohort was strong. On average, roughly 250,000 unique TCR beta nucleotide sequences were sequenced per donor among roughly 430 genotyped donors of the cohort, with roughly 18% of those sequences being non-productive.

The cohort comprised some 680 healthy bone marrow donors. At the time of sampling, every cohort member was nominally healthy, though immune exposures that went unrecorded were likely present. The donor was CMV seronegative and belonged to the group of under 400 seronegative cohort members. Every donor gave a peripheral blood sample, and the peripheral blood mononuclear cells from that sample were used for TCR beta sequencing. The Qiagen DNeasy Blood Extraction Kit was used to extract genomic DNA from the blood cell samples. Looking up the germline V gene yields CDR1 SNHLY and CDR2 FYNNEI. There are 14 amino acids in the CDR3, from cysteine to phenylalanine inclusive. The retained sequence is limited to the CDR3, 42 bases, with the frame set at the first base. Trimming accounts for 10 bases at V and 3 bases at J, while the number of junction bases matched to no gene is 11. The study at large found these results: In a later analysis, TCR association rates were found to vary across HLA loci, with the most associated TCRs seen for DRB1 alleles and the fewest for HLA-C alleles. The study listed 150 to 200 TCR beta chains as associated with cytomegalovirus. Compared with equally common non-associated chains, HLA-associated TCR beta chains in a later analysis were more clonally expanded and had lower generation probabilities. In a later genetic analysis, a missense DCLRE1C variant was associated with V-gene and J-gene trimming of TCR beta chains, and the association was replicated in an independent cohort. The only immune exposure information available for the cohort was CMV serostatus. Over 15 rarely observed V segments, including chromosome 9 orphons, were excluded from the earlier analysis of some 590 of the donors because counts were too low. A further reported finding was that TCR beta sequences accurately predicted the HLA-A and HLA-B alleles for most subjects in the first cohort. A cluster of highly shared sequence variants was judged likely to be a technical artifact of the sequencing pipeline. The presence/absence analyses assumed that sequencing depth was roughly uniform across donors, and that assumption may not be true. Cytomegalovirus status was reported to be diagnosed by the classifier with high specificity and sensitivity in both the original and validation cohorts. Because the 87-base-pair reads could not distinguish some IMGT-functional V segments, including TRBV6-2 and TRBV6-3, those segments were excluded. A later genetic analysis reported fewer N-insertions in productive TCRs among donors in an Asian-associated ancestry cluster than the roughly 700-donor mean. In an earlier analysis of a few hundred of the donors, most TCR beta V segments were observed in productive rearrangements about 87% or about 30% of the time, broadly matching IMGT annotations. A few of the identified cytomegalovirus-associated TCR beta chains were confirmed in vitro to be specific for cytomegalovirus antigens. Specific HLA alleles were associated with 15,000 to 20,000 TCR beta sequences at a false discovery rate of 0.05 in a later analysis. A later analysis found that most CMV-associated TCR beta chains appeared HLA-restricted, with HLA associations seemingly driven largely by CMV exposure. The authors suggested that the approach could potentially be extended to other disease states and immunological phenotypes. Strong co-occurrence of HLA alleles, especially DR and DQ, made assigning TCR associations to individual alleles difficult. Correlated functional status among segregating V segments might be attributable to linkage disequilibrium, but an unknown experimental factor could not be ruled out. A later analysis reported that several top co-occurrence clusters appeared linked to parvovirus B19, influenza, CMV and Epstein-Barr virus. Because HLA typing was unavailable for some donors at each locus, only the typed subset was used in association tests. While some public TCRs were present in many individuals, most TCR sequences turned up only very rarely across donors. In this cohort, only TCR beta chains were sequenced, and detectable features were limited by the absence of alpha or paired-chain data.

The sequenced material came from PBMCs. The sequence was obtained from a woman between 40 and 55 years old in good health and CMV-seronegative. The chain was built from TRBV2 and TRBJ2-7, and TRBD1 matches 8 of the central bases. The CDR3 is CATDRGRYHYEQYF. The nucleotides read TGTGCCACAGACAGGGGTCGATACCACTACGAGCAGTACTTC.